Listed below are T cell receptor beta chains from one sample, sequenced in a study of cytomegalovirus exposure and HLA in healthy donors. TCRdb's table, derived via immunoSEQ multiplex PCR, lists solely in-frame clones and lacks some. The sample has under 200,000 clones; over 70% are singletons. Source material: PBMCs. All receptors derive from a woman in her 50s in good health and CMV-seronegative. Both conserved end residues are part of each CDR3. The D gene is left open where the match is weak. Where a row states a size, it is once, few, many or the class of an expanded clone; other rows omit it.

DNA	CDR3	D	V	J	size
TGTGCCAGTAGTCCCTCCGGTGCGCACGAGCAGTACTTC	CASSPSGAHEQYF	NA	TRBV19	TRBJ2-7	NA
TGTGCCAGCAGCTTAGTACAGGGGGCGTTGTGGACGAACACCGGGGAGCTGTTTTTT	CASSLVQGALWTNTGELFF	TRBD1	TRBV7-6	TRBJ2-2	NA
TGTGCCAGCAGCCCATGGGAGAGACAGCCCCAGCATTTT	CASSPWERQPQHF	NA	TRBV7-2	TRBJ1-5	NA
TGCGCGAGCGGGAGTAGTTCCTACGAGCAGTACTTC	CASGSSSYEQYF	TRBD2	TRBV2	TRBJ2-7	NA
TGTGCCAGCAGTGCTGGACTAGCGGGAGTGCTATCGGATACGCAGTATTTT	CASSAGLAGVLSDTQYF	TRBD2	TRBV2	TRBJ2-3	few
TGTGCCAGCAGCTCCGGGAGCTCCTACGAGCAGTACTTC	CASSSGSSYEQYF	NA	TRBV7-9	TRBJ2-7	NA
TGTGCCAGCAGATTGCAGGGGAGCTACGAGCAGTACTTC	CASRLQGSYEQYF	NA	TRBV27	TRBJ2-7	few
TGCGCCAGCAGCTTGGCCGCGGCGAATGAGCAGTACTTC	CASSLAAANEQYF	NA	TRBV5-1	TRBJ2-5	few
TGCGCCAGCAGCTTGGGGACTTTTGGAAACACCATATATTTT	CASSLGTFGNTIYF	NA	TRBV5-1	TRBJ1-3	NA
TGCAGTGCTAGCAACAGCTACGAGCAGTACTTC	CSASNSYEQYF	NA	TRBV20-1	TRBJ2-7	NA
TGTGCCAGCAGTAGGGACAGGGGAGAGACCCAGTACTTC	CASSRDRGETQYF	TRBD1	TRBV6-5	TRBJ2-5	few
TGCGCCAGCAGCCGGACAGGGAACTACGAGCAGTACTTC	CASSRTGNYEQYF	TRBD1	TRBV4-1	TRBJ2-7	NA
TGCGCCAGCAGCTTGCAGGGTGCCTACGAGCAGTACTTC	CASSLQGAYEQYF	NA	TRBV5-1	TRBJ2-7	few
TGTGCCAGCAGCAGAACGACAGGGGTCGGCGGGGAGCTGTTTTTT	CASSRTTGVGGELFF	TRBD1	TRBV7-9	TRBJ2-2	few
TGTGCCAGCAGCTTAGACAGGGGACCTGCTAGCACAGATACGCAGTATTTT	CASSLDRGPASTDTQYF	TRBD1	TRBV7-2	TRBJ2-3	NA
TGTGCCAGCAGCCATACAGGCGAAAGGCAGTACTTC	CASSHTGERQYF	NA	TRBV7-2	TRBJ2-7	NA
TGTGCCAGCAGTTGGAGTTCTGGGGCCAACGTCCTGACTTTC	CASSWSSGANVLTF	NA	TRBV6-5	TRBJ2-6	NA
TGTGCCAGCAGCGTAGAGGCGGGGTCCTACGAGCAGTACTTC	CASSVEAGSYEQYF	NA	TRBV9	TRBJ2-7	few
TGTGCCAGTAGTATAGATATACAGGGGAATCAGCCCCAGCATTTT	CASSIDIQGNQPQHF	TRBD1	TRBV19	TRBJ1-5	few
TGTGCCAGTAGGTCTTCATATGTCGGAGGAAGCTACGAGCAGTACTTC	CASRSSYVGGSYEQYF	NA	TRBV19	TRBJ2-7	NA
TGTGCCTGGAGTACTGGACAGTCCCATGAAAAACTGTTTTTT	CAWSTGQSHEKLFF	NA	TRBV30	TRBJ1-4	NA
TGTGCCAGCAGACAGGGGGACAGAATGAACACTGAAGCTTTCTTT	CASRQGDRMNTEAFF	TRBD1	TRBV25-1	TRBJ1-1	NA
TGTGCCAGCAGTTACTCGAGATTGGCGGAGACCTACGAGCAGTACTTC	CASSYSRLAETYEQYF	NA	TRBV6-5	TRBJ2-7	NA
TGTGCCAGCAGCTTGCGGAGCCACGAGCAGTACTTC	CASSLRSHEQYF	NA	TRBV13	TRBJ2-7	NA
TGTGCCAGCAGTTTGGTTCAGGGGACACCCTACGAGCAGTACTTC	CASSLVQGTPYEQYF	NA	TRBV28	TRBJ2-7	NA
TGTGCCAGCAGCCAACGGGAAGTACATACGCAGTATTTT	CASSQREVHTQYF	NA	TRBV14	TRBJ2-3	NA
TGTGCCAGCAGCCCCTCCCACGGGGTAGAGACCCAGTACTTC	CASSPSHGVETQYF	NA	TRBV11-3	TRBJ2-5	NA
TGCGCCAGCAGCCAAGGAACCTTCTCCTACGAGCAGTACTTC	CASSQGTFSYEQYF	NA	TRBV4-1	TRBJ2-7	NA
TGTGCCAACCAGAAAGGGAGACAGGATGAGCAGTTCTTC	CANQKGRQDEQFF	NA	TRBV2	TRBJ2-1	NA
TGTGCCAGCAGCGTAGTGGGCAGCCAAAACTCCGATGGCTACACCTTC	CASSVVGSQNSDGYTF	NA	TRBV9	TRBJ1-2	NA
TGTGCCAGCTCACCCGGGACAGCCAGCAATCAGCCCCAGCATTTT	CASSPGTASNQPQHF	TRBD1	TRBV18	TRBJ1-5	NA
TGTGCCAGCAGCTTATGGGACAGCGGTGGCTACACCTTC	CASSLWDSGGYTF	TRBD1	TRBV7-2	TRBJ1-2	NA
TGTGCCAGCAGTTCCCCCACCGGGACAGGGGGATACGAGCAGTACTTC	CASSSPTGTGGYEQYF	TRBD1	TRBV27	TRBJ2-7	few
TGTGCCAGCAGTGTCAGGGACAGGGGGCATGAAAAACTGTTTTTT	CASSVRDRGHEKLFF	TRBD1	TRBV6-1	TRBJ1-4	NA
TGCGCCAGCAGCGTCAGGGGAAACACTGAAGCTTTCTTT	CASSVRGNTEAFF	NA	TRBV10-2	TRBJ1-1	NA
TGTGCCAGCAGTTCCGGGACAGGGGGCTTTTTTTACACTGAAGCTTTCTTT	CASSSGTGGFFYTEAFF	TRBD1	TRBV28	TRBJ1-1	NA
TGTGCCAGCAAGCGACAGGGTAGTCGGTATGGCTACACCTTC	CASKRQGSRYGYTF	TRBD1	TRBV6-5	TRBJ1-2	NA
TGTGCCAGTACCTCGGCTGGGACTAGCGGGAACTCCTACGAGCAGTACTTC	CASTSAGTSGNSYEQYF	TRBD2	TRBV19	TRBJ2-7	once
TGTGCCAGCAGTTCGAGGGAGTGGACCCAGTACTTC	CASSSREWTQYF	NA	TRBV28	TRBJ2-5	NA
TGTGCCAGCAGCCCCCGACAGGGTTTATACGAGCAGTACTTC	CASSPRQGLYEQYF	TRBD1	TRBV7-6	TRBJ2-7	NA
TGTGCCAGCAGTTTAGTGCAGGGGGCTAGACAGCCCCAGCATTTT	CASSLVQGARQPQHF	TRBD1	TRBV28	TRBJ1-5	NA
TGTGCCAGCAGCTTAGGAGAGATGAACACTGAAGCTTTCTTT	CASSLGEMNTEAFF	NA	TRBV7-8	TRBJ1-1	NA
TGCGCCAGCAGCCCCCGGGACAGGGGGCTTGAGACCCAGTACTTC	CASSPRDRGLETQYF	TRBD1	TRBV10-2	TRBJ2-5	NA
TGTGCCAGCAGCTTAGAGATTAAACAGGCCTACAATGAGCAGTTCTTC	CASSLEIKQAYNEQFF	NA	TRBV11-2	TRBJ2-1	NA
TGTGCCAGCAGCTTACTCCTGAACACTGAAGCTTTCTTT	CASSLLLNTEAFF	NA	TRBV27	TRBJ1-1	NA
TGTGCCAGCAGGAAGGGACAGGGGCCCAGATTTAACTATGGCTACACCTTC	CASRKGQGPRFNYGYTF	TRBD1	TRBV2	TRBJ1-2	NA
TGCGCCAGCACCGGAAGCGGGAGGACTTCAAGTGAGCAGTTCTTC	CASTGSGRTSSEQFF	TRBD2	TRBV5-1	TRBJ2-1	NA
TGCGCCAGCAGCTTGGAGCCTAGCGGGAGCACAGATACGCAGTATTTT	CASSLEPSGSTDTQYF	TRBD2	TRBV5-1	TRBJ2-3	NA
TGTGCCAGCAGTGATGGGACTAAGGGAAAACTGTTTTTT	CASSDGTKGKLFF	NA	TRBV9	TRBJ1-4	NA
TGTGCCAGCAGCGGGACAGCTACAGGGGAGCAGTTCTTC	CASSGTATGEQFF	TRBD1	TRBV7-9	TRBJ2-1	NA
TGTGCCAGCAGTGAAGCCAGGGAGACCCAGTACTTC	CASSEARETQYF	NA	TRBV2	TRBJ2-5	NA
TGTGCCAGTAGTATCGTTTTGACAGATACGCAGTATTTT	CASSIVLTDTQYF	NA	TRBV19	TRBJ2-3	NA
TGTGCCTGGAGTGTACCAGGGAAGCATCAGCCCCAGCATTTT	CAWSVPGKHQPQHF	NA	TRBV30	TRBJ1-5	NA
TGTGCCAGCAGCGCCAGACATAGGGGCCCCTCAGATACGCAGTATTTT	CASSARHRGPSDTQYF	NA	TRBV9	TRBJ2-3	NA
TGTGCCAGCAGCTTGGACAGGTCCCGATGGGGCTACACCTTC	CASSLDRSRWGYTF	NA	TRBV5-4	TRBJ1-2	once
TGCGCCAGCAGCCGCAGTGGGACTAGCGAGGAGACCCAGTACTTC	CASSRSGTSEETQYF	TRBD2	TRBV5-1	TRBJ2-5	NA
TGCGCCAGCAGCCAGGGACAGACCTCTGGAAACACCATATATTTT	CASSQGQTSGNTIYF	TRBD1	TRBV4-1	TRBJ1-3	NA